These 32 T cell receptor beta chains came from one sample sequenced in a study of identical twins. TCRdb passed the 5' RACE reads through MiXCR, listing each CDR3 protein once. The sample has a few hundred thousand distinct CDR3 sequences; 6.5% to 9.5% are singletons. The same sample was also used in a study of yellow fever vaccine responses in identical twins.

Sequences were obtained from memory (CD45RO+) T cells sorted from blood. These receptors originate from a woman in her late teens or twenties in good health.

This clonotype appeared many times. The CDR3 DNA reads TGCGCCAGCAGCCCCTTCGGGGTTGAAAGACAAGAGACCCAGTACTTC. Translation: CASSPFGVERQETQYF. This chain connects TRBV5-1 to TRBJ2-5, with D possibly matching TRBD2 (5 bases). Trimming cost V 4 bases and J 2 bases, with 18 bases left between them. CDR3 length equals 16 residues. From germline, CDR1 is SGHRS and CDR2 YFSETQ.

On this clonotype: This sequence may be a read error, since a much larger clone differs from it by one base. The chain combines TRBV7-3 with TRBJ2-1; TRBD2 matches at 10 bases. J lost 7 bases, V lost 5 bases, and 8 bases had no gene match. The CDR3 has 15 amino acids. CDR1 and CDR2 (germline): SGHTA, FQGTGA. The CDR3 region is CASSLQAGGLNEQFF. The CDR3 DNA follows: TGTGCCAGCAGCCTCCAAGCGGGAGGGCTGAATGAGCAGTTCTTC.

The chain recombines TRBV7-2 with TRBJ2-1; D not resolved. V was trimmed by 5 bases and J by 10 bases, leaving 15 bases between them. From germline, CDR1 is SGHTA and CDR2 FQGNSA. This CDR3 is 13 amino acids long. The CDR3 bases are TGTGCCAGCAGCCTGGACGCAGTCGGAGAGCAGTTCTTC. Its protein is CASSLDAVGEQFF.

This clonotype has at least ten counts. The CDR3, as DNA: TGTGCCATCAGGGGTTTTGGGAGTACTGAAGCTTTCTTT. Protein: CAIRGFGSTEAFF. V and J are TRBV6-6 and TRBJ1-1; TRBD1 is a possible D gene (6 bases). Trimming stripped 10 bases from V and 5 bases from J, with 17 bases between. The CDR3 length is 13 residues. Germline V lookup: CDR1 MNHNY, CDR2 SVGAGI (reference sequence).

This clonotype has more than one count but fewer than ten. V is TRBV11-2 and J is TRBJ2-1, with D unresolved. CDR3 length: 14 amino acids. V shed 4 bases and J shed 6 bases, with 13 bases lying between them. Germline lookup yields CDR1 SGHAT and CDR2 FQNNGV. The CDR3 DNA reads TGTGCCAGCAGCTCTAGACCAGAAGTCAATGAGCAGTTCTTC. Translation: CASSSRPEVNEQFF. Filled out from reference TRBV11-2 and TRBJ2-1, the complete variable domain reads EAGVAQSPRYKIIEKRQSVAFWCNPISGHATLYWYQQILGQGPKLLIQFQNNGVVDDSQLPKDRFSAERLKGVDSTLKIQPAKLEDSAVYLCASSSRPEVNEQFFGPGTRLTVL.

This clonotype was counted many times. The CDR3 reads CASSYSGAGGPSAYEQFF. CDR3 DNA sequence: TGTGCCAGCAGCTACAGCGGAGCGGGAGGGCCCTCTGCATATGAGCAGTTCTTC. V gene TRBV7-8 combines with J gene TRBJ2-1; 10 bases line up with TRBD2. The CDR3 consists of 18 residues. Per the germline V gene, CDR1 is SGHVS and CDR2 is FQNEAQ. Trimming at V came to 4 bases and at J to 8 bases, leaving 17 bases not matched to a gene.

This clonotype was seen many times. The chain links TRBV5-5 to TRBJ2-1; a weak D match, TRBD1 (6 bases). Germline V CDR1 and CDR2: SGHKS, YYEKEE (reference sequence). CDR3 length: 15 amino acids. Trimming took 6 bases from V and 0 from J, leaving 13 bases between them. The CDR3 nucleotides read TGTGCCAGCAACCACCAGGGGAGCTCCTACAATGAGCAGTTCTTC. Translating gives CASNHQGSSYNEQFF. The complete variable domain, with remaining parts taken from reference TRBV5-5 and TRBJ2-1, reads DAGVTQSPTHLIKTRGQQVTLRCSPISGHKSVSWYQQVLGQGPQFIFQYYEKEERGRGNFPDRFSARQFPNYSSELNVNALLLGDSALYLCASNHQGSSYNEQFFGPGTRLTVL.

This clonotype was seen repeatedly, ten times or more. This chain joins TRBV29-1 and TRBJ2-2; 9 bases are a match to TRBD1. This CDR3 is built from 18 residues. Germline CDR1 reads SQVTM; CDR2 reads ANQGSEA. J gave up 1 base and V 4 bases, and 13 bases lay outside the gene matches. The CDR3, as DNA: TGCAGCGTTGTGGGGCCTACCGGACAGGGGTTGAACACCGGGGAGCTGTTTTTT. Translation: CSVVGPTGQGLNTGELFF.

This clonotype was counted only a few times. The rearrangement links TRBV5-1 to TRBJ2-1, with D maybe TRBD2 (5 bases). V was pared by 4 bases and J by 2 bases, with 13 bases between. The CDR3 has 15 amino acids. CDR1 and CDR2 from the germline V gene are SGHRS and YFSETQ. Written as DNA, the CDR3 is TGCGCCAGCAGCCTTATTGAGCGGACCTACAATGAGCAGTTCTTC. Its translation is CASSLIERTYNEQFF.

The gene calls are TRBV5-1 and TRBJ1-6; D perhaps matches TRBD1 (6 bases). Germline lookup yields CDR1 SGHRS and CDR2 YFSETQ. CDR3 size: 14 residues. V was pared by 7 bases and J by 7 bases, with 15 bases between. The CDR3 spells CASSPGEGNSPLHF. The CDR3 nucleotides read TGCGCCAGCTCCCCAGGGGAGGGAAATTCACCCCTCCACTTT.

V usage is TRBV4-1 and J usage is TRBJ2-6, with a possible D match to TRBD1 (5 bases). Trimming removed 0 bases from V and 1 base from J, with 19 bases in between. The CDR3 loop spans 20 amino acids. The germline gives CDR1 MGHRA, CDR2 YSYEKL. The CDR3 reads CASSQEWTPRSASGANVLTF. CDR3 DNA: TGCGCCAGCAGCCAAGAATGGACACCTAGGTCGGCATCTGGGGCCAACGTCCTGACTTTC.

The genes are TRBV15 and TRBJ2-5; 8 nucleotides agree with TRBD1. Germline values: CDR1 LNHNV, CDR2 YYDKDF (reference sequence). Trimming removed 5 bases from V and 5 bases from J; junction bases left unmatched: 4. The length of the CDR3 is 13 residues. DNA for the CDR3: TGTGCCACCAGCGGGGGACAGGTGGAGACCCAGTACTTC. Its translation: CATSGGQVETQYF.

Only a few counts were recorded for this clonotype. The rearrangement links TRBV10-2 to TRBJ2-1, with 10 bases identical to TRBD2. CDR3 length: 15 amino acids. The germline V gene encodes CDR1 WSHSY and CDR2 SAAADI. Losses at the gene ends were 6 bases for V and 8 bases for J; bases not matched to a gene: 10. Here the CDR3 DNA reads TGCGCCAGCAGCTTAGCGGGGGGAACCTTCCATGAGCAGTTCTTC. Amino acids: CASSLAGGTFHEQFF.

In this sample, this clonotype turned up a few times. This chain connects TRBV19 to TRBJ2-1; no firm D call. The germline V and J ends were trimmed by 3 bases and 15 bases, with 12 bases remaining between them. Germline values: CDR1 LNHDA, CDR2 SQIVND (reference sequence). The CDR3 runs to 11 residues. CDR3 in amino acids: CASSIGPTGFF. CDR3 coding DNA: TGTGCCAGTAGTATCGGGCCTACGGGGTTCTTC.

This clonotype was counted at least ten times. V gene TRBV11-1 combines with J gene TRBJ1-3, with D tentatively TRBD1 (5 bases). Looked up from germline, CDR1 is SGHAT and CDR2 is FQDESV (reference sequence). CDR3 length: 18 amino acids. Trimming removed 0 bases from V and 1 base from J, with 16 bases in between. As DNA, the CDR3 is TGTGCCAGCAGCTTAGCGCTCTCCCCGGGGGGATCTGGAAACACCATATATTTT. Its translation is CASSLALSPGGSGNTIYF. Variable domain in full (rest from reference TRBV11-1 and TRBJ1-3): EAEVAQSPRYKITEKSQAVAFWCDPISGHATLYWYRQILGQGPELLVQFQDESVVDDSQLPKDRFSAERLKGVDSTLKIQPAELGDSAMYLCASSLALSPGGSGNTIYFGEGSWLTVV.

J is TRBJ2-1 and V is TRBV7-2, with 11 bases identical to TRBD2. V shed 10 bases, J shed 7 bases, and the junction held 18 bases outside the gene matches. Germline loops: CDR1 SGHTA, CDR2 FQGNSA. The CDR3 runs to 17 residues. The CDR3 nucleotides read TGTGCCACCTGCCAAAGGGTTGGCCTAGCGGGAGGAAATGAGCAGTTCTTC. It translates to CATCQRVGLAGGNEQFF.

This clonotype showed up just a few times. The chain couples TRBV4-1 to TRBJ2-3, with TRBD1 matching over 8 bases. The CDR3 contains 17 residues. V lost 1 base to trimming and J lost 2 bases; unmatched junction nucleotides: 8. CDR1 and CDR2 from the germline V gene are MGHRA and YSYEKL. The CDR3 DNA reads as TGCGCCAGCAGCCAAGGACAGGGGAATAAGATCACAGATACGCAGTATTTT. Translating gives CASSQGQGNKITDTQYF.

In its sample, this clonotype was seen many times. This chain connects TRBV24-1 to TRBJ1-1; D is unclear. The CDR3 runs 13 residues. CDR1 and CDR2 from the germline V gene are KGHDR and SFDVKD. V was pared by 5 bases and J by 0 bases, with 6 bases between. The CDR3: CATSVPVNTEAFF. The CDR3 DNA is TGTGCCACCAGTGTGCCCGTGAACACTGAAGCTTTCTTT.

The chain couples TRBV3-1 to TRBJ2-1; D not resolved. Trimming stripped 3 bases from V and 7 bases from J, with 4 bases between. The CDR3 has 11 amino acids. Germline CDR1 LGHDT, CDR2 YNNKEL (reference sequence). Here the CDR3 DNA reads TGTGCCAGCAGCCATGGGAATGAGCAGTTCTTC. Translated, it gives CASSHGNEQFF.

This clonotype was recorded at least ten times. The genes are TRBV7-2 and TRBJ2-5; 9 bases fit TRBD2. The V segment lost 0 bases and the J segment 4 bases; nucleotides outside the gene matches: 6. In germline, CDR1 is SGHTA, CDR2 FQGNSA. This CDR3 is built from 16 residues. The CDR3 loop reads CASSLAERGVRETQYF. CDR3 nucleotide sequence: TGTGCCAGCAGCTTAGCCGAGCGGGGGGTGAGAGAGACCCAGTACTTC. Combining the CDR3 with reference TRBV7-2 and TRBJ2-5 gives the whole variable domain GAGVSQSPSNKVTEKGKDVELRCDPISGHTALYWYRQSLGQGLEFLIYFQGNSAPDKSGLPSDRFSAERTGGSVSTLTIQRTQQEDSAVYLCASSLAERGVRETQYFGPGTRLLVL.

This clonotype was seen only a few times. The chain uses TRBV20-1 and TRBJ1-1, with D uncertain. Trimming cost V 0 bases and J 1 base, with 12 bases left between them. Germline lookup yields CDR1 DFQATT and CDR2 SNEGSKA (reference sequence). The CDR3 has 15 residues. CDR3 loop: CSARDLGRTNTEAFF. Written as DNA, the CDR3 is TGCAGTGCTAGAGACCTTGGCCGAACGAACACTGAAGCTTTCTTT.

The CDR3 DNA is TGTGCCATCAGTGGACTAGCGGGAGGAGGGGAGCAGTTCTTC. Translated: CAISGLAGGGEQFF. The rearrangement uses TRBV10-3 and TRBJ2-1; 13 nucleotides line up with TRBD2. The V segment lost 4 bases and the J segment 10 bases; nucleotides outside the gene matches: 4. In germline, CDR1 is ENHRY, CDR2 SYGVKD. The CDR3 is 14 amino acids.

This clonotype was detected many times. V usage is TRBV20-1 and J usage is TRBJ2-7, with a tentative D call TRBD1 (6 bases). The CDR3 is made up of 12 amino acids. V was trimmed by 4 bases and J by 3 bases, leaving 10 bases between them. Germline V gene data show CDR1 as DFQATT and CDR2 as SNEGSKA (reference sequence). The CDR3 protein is CSAMTGDYEQYV. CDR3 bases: TGCAGTGCTATGACAGGAGACTACGAGCAGTACGTC.

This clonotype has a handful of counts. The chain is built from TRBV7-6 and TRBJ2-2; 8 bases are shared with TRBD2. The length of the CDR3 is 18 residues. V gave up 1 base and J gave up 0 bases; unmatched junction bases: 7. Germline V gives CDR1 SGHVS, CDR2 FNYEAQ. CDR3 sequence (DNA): TGTGCCAGCAGCTTAGAGGTAGCGGGATCCGCGAACACCGGGGAGCTGTTTTTT. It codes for CASSLEVAGSANTGELFF.

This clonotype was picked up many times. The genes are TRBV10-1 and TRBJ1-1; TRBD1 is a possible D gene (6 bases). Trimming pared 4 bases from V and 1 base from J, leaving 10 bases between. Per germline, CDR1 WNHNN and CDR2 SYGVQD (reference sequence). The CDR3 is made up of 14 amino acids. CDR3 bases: TGCGCCAGCAGTGCCTTAGGGGGGAACACTGAAGCTTTCTTT. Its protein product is CASSALGGNTEAFF.

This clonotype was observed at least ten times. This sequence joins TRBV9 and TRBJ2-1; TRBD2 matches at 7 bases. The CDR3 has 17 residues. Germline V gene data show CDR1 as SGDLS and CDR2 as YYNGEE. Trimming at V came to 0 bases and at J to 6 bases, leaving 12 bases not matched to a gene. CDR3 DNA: TGTGCCAGCAGCGTAGCCCCTCTCGGGAGGTCGTCCAATGAGCAGTTCTTC. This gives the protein CASSVAPLGRSSNEQFF.

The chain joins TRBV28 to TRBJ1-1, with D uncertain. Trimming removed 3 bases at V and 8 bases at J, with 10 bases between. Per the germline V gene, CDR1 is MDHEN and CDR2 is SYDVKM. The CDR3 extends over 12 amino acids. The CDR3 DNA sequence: TGTGCCAGCAGTTTCGGTCGGAGAGAAGCTTTCTTT. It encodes CASSFGRREAFF.

CDR3 sequence (DNA): TGTGCCATCAGTGACTCTTGGACAACTCTTTTCGAGCAGTACGTC. Residues: CAISDSWTTLFEQYV. This chain joins TRBV10-3 and TRBJ2-7; D may be TRBD1 (5 bases). Germline V gene sequence: CDR1 ENHRY, CDR2 SYGVKD. Trimming took off 3 bases at V and 6 bases at J, with 18 bases between the two ends. This CDR3 contains 15 residues.

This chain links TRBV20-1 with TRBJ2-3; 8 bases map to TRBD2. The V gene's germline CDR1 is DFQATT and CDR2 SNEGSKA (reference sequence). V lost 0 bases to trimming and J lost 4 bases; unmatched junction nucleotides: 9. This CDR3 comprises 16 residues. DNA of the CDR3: TGCAGTGCTAGAGATCGGCTAGCGGGTCTACCAGATACGCAGTATTTT. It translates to CSARDRLAGLPDTQYF.

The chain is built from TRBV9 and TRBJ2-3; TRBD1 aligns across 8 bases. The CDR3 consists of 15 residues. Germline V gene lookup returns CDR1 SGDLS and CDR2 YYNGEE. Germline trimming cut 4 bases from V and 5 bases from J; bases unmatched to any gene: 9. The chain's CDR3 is CASSSTGGRGDTQYF. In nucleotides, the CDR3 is TGTGCCAGCAGCAGTACAGGGGGTAGGGGAGATACGCAGTATTTT.

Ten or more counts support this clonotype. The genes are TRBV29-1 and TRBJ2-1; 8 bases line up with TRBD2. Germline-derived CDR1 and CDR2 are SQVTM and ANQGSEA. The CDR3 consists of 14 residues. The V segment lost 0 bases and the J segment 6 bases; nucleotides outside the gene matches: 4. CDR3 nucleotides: TGCAGCGTTGAAGAAATCGGACTAGCCAATGAGCAGTTCTTC. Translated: CSVEEIGLANEQFF.

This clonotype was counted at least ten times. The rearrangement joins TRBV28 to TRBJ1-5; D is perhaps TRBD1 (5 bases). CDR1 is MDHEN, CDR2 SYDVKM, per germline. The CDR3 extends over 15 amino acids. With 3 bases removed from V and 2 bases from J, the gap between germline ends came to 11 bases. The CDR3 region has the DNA TGTGCCAGCAGTTTGGGGCCGCCAGGCAATCAGCCCCAGCATTTT. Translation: CASSLGPPGNQPQHF.